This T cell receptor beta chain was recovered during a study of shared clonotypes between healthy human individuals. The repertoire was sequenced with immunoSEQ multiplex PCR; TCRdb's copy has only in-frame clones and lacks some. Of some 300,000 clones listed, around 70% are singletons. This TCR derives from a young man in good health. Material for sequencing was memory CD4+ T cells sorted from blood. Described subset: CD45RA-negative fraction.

DNA of the CDR3: TGTGCCAGCAGTTCCGTCCTGGGGACCGCGAACTATGGCTACACCTTC. Its translation is CASSSVLGTANYGYTF. V usage is TRBV28 and J usage is TRBJ1-2; the D gene is possibly TRBD1 (5 bases). The CDR3 covers 16 residues. Germline assignment: CDR1 MDHEN and CDR2 SYDVKM. V lost 4 bases, J lost 2 bases, and 17 bases lay in between.